The subject of this entry is one T cell receptor beta chain. Negative isolation was used for CD8+ and CD4+ T cells and FACS enrichment for TEMRA cells. V was pared by 8 bases and J by 2 bases, with 12 bases between. This CDR3 has 13 amino acids. The V gene's germline CDR1 is LGHDT and CDR2 YNNKEL (reference sequence). This sample stems from a study of CD8 T cells in Susac syndrome. An input of roughly 0.5 to 1 ug of RNA was subjected to reverse transcription using random hexamers. TCRdb redid the calling of the immunoSEQ multiplex PCR reads with MiXCR, one entry per CDR3 protein. The data show 300,000 or so distinct CDR3 sequences, around 90% seen once.

The sequenced material came from CD4+ T cells from PBMCs. This sequence was found in a human donor with multiple sclerosis. The genes are TRBV3-1 and TRBJ1-1; unclear D gene. The CDR3 coding sequence is TGTGCCAGCGCCAGGCAAGGCAACACTGAAGCTTTCTTT. Translated, it gives CASARQGNTEAFF.